Presented here are 32 T cell receptor beta chains from one specimen sequenced in a study of T-cell reconstitution after alpha-beta-depleted transplantation in children. Construction of the TCRbeta library involved unique molecular identifiers. TCRdb analysed the PCR reads with MiXCR anew, one entry per CDR3 protein. The table includes a few hundred thousand distinct CDR3 sequences, over 9% detected once. The source was PBMCs from the stem cell graft donor, collected from the stem cell graft. These TCRs come from a human donor who donated a stem cell graft to a child with acute lymphoblastic leukemia.

The sample holds many counts of this clonotype. V usage is TRBV7-2 and J usage is TRBJ1-2, with a tentative D call TRBD1 (5 bases). The CDR3 loop spans 14 amino acids. The V end lost 5 bases, the J end lost 8 bases, and 18 bases lay between the germline ends. CDR1 is SGHTA and CDR2 is FQGNSA in the germline V gene. The DNA for the CDR3 is TGTGCCAGCAGCGAAGGACTCAACAGGAACGGCTACACCTTC. As protein: CASSEGLNRNGYTF.

This chain connects TRBV18 to TRBJ2-5; a weak D match, TRBD1 (5 bases). V was shortened by 8 bases and J by 3 bases, with 10 bases between the two germline ends. The length of the CDR3 is 12 residues. Germline V gene sequence: CDR1 KGHSH, CDR2 LQKENI. The CDR3 is CASRRDEETQYF. DNA of the CDR3: TGTGCCAGCCGCAGGGATGAAGAGACCCAGTACTTC. The full variable domain, completed using reference TRBV18 and TRBJ2-5, is NAGVMQNPRHLVRRRGQEARLRCSPMKGHSHVYWYRQLPEEGLKFMVYLQKENIIDESGMPKERFSAEFPKEGPSILRIQQVVRGDSAAYFCASRRDEETQYFGPGTRLLVL.

This chain connects TRBV11-1 to TRBJ2-1; 13 positions agree with TRBD2. Germline V gives CDR1 SGHAT, CDR2 FQDESV (reference sequence). The ends lost 5 bases at V and 1 base at J; junction bases unmatched: 14. The CDR3 covers 20 residues. The CDR3: CASSPRLAGGRQGSYNEQFF. Written as DNA, the CDR3 is TGTGCCAGCAGCCCGAGACTAGCGGGAGGCCGCCAGGGTTCCTACAATGAGCAGTTCTTC.

The rearrangement uses TRBV20-1 and TRBJ2-5; TRBD2 matches at 10 bases. The CDR3 extends over 15 amino acids. Germline V gives CDR1 DFQATT, CDR2 SNEGSKA (reference sequence). Here the CDR3 reads CRARGTSALQETQYF. CDR3 sequence (DNA): TGCAGAGCCCGAGGGACTAGCGCCCTTCAAGAGACCCAGTACTTC.

The chain is built from TRBV29-1 and TRBJ2-3; TRBD2 agrees at 8 bases. The CDR3 spans 17 residues. Germline V lookup: CDR1 SQVTM, CDR2 ANQGSEA. The V segment lost 2 bases and the J segment 3 bases; nucleotides outside the gene matches: 13. The DNA of the CDR3 is TGCAGCGTTGAAACCGGCTTCGCGGGAGGACCGACAGATACGCAGTATTTT. Translated: CSVETGFAGGPTDTQYF.

With regard to this clonotype: A junction end diverges from the germline sequence, so it may reflect a read error. The CDR3: CSTRIGYNEQFF. CDR3 DNA sequence: TGCAGTACTAGAATAGGCTACAATGAGCAGTTCTTC. The rearrangement joins TRBV20-1 to TRBJ2-1, with D possibly matching TRBD2 (5 bases). This CDR3 is 12 amino acids long. Germline V gives CDR1 DFQATT, CDR2 SNEGSKA (reference sequence).

This clonotype was counted between two and nine times. The chain combines TRBV4-3 with TRBJ2-3, with TRBD2 identical over 10 bases. Germline V lookup: CDR1 LGHNA, CDR2 YSLEER. The CDR3 extends over 16 amino acids. The junction had 5 bases not matched to a gene; V was cut back by 4 bases and J by 1 base. The DNA for the CDR3 is TGCGCCAGCAGCCGTAGCGGGGGGTCTGGCACAGATACGCAGTATTTT. Protein product: CASSRSGGSGTDTQYF.

The CDR3: CASSLYERNQPQHF. CDR3 in DNA: TGTGCCAGCAGTTTATATGAGCGCAATCAGCCCCAGCATTTT. The chain couples TRBV28 to TRBJ1-5; D is ambiguous. V was shortened by 1 base and J by 2 bases, with 6 bases between the two germline ends. This CDR3 is built from 14 residues. Germline CDR1 MDHEN, CDR2 SYDVKM. The full variable domain, its missing parts supplied by reference TRBV28 and TRBJ1-5, is DVKVTQSSRYLVKRTGEKVFLECVQDMDHENMFWYRQDPGLGLRLIYFSYDVKMKEKGDIPEGYSVSREKKERFSLILESASTNQTSMYLCASSLYERNQPQHFGDGTRLSIL.

This clonotype has more than one count but fewer than ten. As DNA, the CDR3 is TGTGCCAGCAGGCCGGGACTAGCGGGTAATCAAGAGACCCAGTACTTC. Protein: CASRPGLAGNQETQYF. The rearrangement uses TRBV12-3 or TRBV12-4 and TRBJ2-5, with 12 bases aligning to TRBD2. After removal of 6 bases from V and 2 bases from J, the junction contained 7 bases not matched to a gene. The CDR3 is 16 amino acids.

The chain is built from TRBV5-1 and TRBJ2-6, with D maybe TRBD1 (6 bases). The CDR3 has 15 amino acids. Trimming removed 6 bases from V and 2 bases from J, with 12 bases in between. Germline V gene data show CDR1 as SGHRS and CDR2 as YFSETQ. CDR3 DNA sequence: TGCGCCAGCACCACCACAGGGACTGGGGCCAACGTCCTGACTTTC. Protein: CASTTTGTGANVLTF.

This clonotype was seen only a few times. V gene TRBV5-1 combines with J gene TRBJ1-1; 7 bases agree with TRBD1. CDR1 is SGHRS and CDR2 is YFSETQ in the germline V gene. The V gene end was trimmed by 4 bases and the J gene end by 0 bases; junction bases not matched to a gene: 9. This CDR3 comprises 16 residues. DNA for the CDR3: TGCGCCAGCAGCCACGCCCTGGACAGGATGAACACTGAAGCTTTCTTT. This gives the protein CASSHALDRMNTEAFF.

The chain joins TRBV18 to TRBJ1-1, with D possibly being TRBD1 (5 bases). In germline, CDR1 is KGHSH, CDR2 LQKENI. This CDR3 is built from 14 residues. V was trimmed by 1 base and J by 3 bases, leaving 9 bases between them. The CDR3 sequence is CASSPQGQDTEAFF. In nucleotides, the CDR3 is TGTGCCAGCTCACCACAGGGGCAGGACACTGAAGCTTTCTTT.

This clonotype was recorded many times. This chain joins TRBV2 and TRBJ2-2; 8 nucleotides line up with TRBD2. This CDR3 has 14 amino acids. Germline assignment: CDR1 SNHLY and CDR2 FYNNEI. J was trimmed by 1 base and V by 8 bases; bases with no gene match: 3. The DNA of the CDR3 is TGTGCCAGCCGCGGGGGGCTGAACACCGGGGAGCTGTTTTTT. Translated: CASRGGLNTGELFF.

This clonotype was counted a few times. This chain connects TRBV5-1 to TRBJ2-1; D unresolved. The CDR3 is 15 amino acids. Trimming removed 3 bases at V and 0 bases at J, with 10 bases between. Looked up from germline, CDR1 is SGHRS and CDR2 is YFSETQ. The CDR3 loop reads CASSSLVASYNEQFF. The DNA of the CDR3 is TGCGCCAGCAGCTCCCTTGTCGCCTCCTACAATGAGCAGTTCTTC.

This clonotype was seen repeatedly, ten times or more. This sequence joins TRBV9 and TRBJ2-1; D is tentatively TRBD1 or TRBD2 (6 bases each). CDR1 is SGDLS, CDR2 YYNGEE, per germline. V dropped 0 bases and J dropped 7 bases, with 11 bases sitting between them. There are 14 residues in the CDR3. This CDR3 reads CASSVVVGGNEQFF. DNA of the CDR3: TGTGCCAGCAGCGTAGTAGTAGGGGGGAATGAGCAGTTCTTC.

This chain joins TRBV5-1 and TRBJ1-4, with D maybe TRBD1 (5 bases). V dropped 4 bases and J dropped 7 bases, with 17 bases sitting between them. The length of the CDR3 is 15 residues. CDR1 and CDR2 from the germline V gene are SGHRS and YFSETQ. CDR3 loop: CASSPGRGEGEKLFF. The CDR3 nucleotides are TGCGCCAGCAGCCCGGGACGAGGAGAGGGTGAAAAACTGTTTTTT.

This clonotype showed up just a few times. The chain carries TRBV4-1 and TRBJ2-1; TRBD2 agrees at 11 bases. Unmatched junction bases numbered 11, after V lost 4 bases and J lost 6 bases. The CDR3 loop spans 17 amino acids. The germline CDR1 and CDR2 sequences are MGHRA and YSYEKL. The CDR3 DNA sequence: TGCGCCAGCAGCCGTCTCCCCGGGACTAGCGGACGCAATGAGCAGTTCTTC. Translated: CASSRLPGTSGRNEQFF.

This clonotype appeared a few times. This sequence joins TRBV10-2 and TRBJ2-7; 9 bases agree with TRBD2. With V trimmed by 3 bases and J by 6 bases, 9 bases remained unmatched. The germline gives CDR1 WSHSY, CDR2 SAAADI. The CDR3 extends over 15 amino acids. The CDR3 sequence: CASSDLSLAGREQYF. CDR3 nucleotides: TGCGCCAGCAGTGATCTGTCGCTAGCGGGACGCGAGCAGTACTTC.

V gene TRBV25-1 combines with J gene TRBJ2-5; the D call may be TRBD1 or TRBD2 (5 bases each). Germline values: CDR1 MGHDK, CDR2 SYGVNS. V lost 5 bases to trimming and J lost 1 base, with 11 bases between them. The CDR3 covers 14 residues. The CDR3 region is CASSLTTGQETQYF. DNA for the CDR3: TGTGCCAGCAGTTTGACTACAGGCCAAGAGACCCAGTACTTC.

The chain recombines TRBV7-9 with TRBJ2-5, with D perhaps matching TRBD1 (6 bases). The CDR3 extends over 14 amino acids. V was cut by 2 bases and J by 5 bases, with 12 bases left in between. The germline CDR1 and CDR2 sequences are SEHNR and FQNEAQ (reference sequence). In DNA, the CDR3 is TGTGCCAGCAGCTTAACGGACAGATGGGAGACCCAGTACTTC. This gives the protein CASSLTDRWETQYF.

The sample holds a few counts of this clonotype. The chain combines TRBV27 with TRBJ1-4, with 7 bases lining up with TRBD1. Germline V lookup: CDR1 MNHEY, CDR2 SMNVEV (reference sequence). The CDR3 is 15 amino acids. V lost 3 bases and J lost 7; bases outside the gene matches: 8. CDR3 bases: TGTGCCAGCAGTTTTGGGGGACAGAACCTTGAAAAACTGTTTTTT. This gives the protein CASSFGGQNLEKLFF. Full variable domain (outside the CDR3, taken from reference TRBV27 and TRBJ1-4): EAQVTQNPRYLITVTGKKLTVTCSQNMNHEYMSWYRQDPGLGLRQIYYSMNVEVTDKGDVPEGYKVSRKEKRNFPLILESPSPNQTSLYFCASSFGGQNLEKLFFGSGTQLSVL.

This chain joins TRBV7-9 and TRBJ2-7; tentative D call: TRBD2 (5 bases). CDR1 is SEHNR, CDR2 FQNEAQ, per germline (reference sequence). The CDR3 has 13 residues. Trimming took off 5 bases at V and 6 bases at J, with 14 bases between the two ends. CDR3 in DNA: TGTGCCAGCAGCGAAGTGACGAGCGGCGAGCAGTACTTC. Protein sequence: CASSEVTSGEQYF.

This clonotype was counted only a few times. The rearrangement uses TRBV12-3 or TRBV12-4 and TRBJ2-3; a weak D match, TRBD1 (6 bases). The CDR3 has 15 residues. Trimming cost V 2 bases and J 6 bases, with 15 bases left between them. The CDR3 DNA reads as TGTGCCAGCAGTTTACCGGGTAGGGGGTGGGATACGCAGTATTTT. It yields the protein CASSLPGRGWDTQYF.

Comments on this clonotype: An end of the junction does not agree with germline; a read error may underlie this. The chain joins TRBV7-2 to TRBJ2-1; 15 bases fit TRBD2. Germline CDR1 SGHTA, CDR2 FQGNSA. This CDR3 comprises 13 residues. The CDR3 region is CASSGGLAGGFVF. CDR3 bases: TGTGCCAGCAGCGGGGGACTAGCGGGAGGATTCGTCTTC.

This clonotype was picked up a small number of times. The chain combines TRBV27 with TRBJ1-1; D is possibly TRBD1 (6 bases). The CDR3 consists of 16 residues. Trimming removed 6 bases at V and 2 bases at J, with 19 bases between. Germline lookup yields CDR1 MNHEY and CDR2 SMNVEV (reference sequence). This chain's CDR3 is CASRPIRGGGNTEAFF. For the CDR3, the DNA is TGTGCCAGCAGACCGATAAGGGGGGGCGGTAACACTGAAGCTTTCTTT.

The chain employs TRBV7-9 and TRBJ2-1; D not certain. Germline values: CDR1 SEHNR, CDR2 FQNEAQ (reference sequence). This CDR3 contains 15 residues. Trimming shortened V by 3 bases and J by 9 bases, and 18 bases separated the two germline ends. Here the CDR3 DNA reads TGTGCCAGCAGCTTCGACATCTCAAGCTTCGTTGAGCAGTTCTTC. It is translated as CASSFDISSFVEQFF.

The chain combines TRBV30 with TRBJ1-2, with no clear D. The CDR3 consists of 13 residues. Germline CDR1 GTSNPN, CDR2 SVGIG (reference sequence). The germline V and J ends were trimmed by 0 bases and 3 bases, with 8 bases remaining between them. In DNA, the CDR3 is TGTGCCTGGAGTGTACGGAGCCACTATGGCTACACCTTC. The encoded protein is CAWSVRSHYGYTF.

This clonotype showed up many times. The chain has TRBV28 and TRBJ2-7; D unresolved. The V gene lost 5 bases and the J gene lost 0 bases, with 26 bases spanning the gap. This CDR3 region has 19 residues. Germline V lookup: CDR1 MDHEN, CDR2 SYDVKM. CDR3 region: CASSPFNRGGSRSSYEQYF. In nucleotides, the CDR3 is TGTGCCAGCAGTCCATTTAATCGCGGCGGTAGCAGGAGCTCCTACGAGCAGTACTTC.

There are many counts of this clonotype. The CDR3: CASSSNTEAFF. CDR3 DNA: TGTGCCAGCAGTTCGAACACTGAAGCTTTCTTT. The chain has TRBV9 and TRBJ1-1; D not resolved. Germline-derived CDR1 and CDR2 are SGDLS and YYNGEE. The CDR3 is 11 amino acids. V was shortened by 5 bases and J by 1 base, with 3 bases between the two germline ends.

This clonotype has a count of ten or more. V is TRBV19 and J is TRBJ1-1; D possibly corresponds to TRBD1 (5 bases). The V gene's germline CDR1 is LNHDA and CDR2 SQIVND (reference sequence). This CDR3 comprises 14 residues. Trimming took 1 base from V and 1 from J, leaving 7 bases between them. The CDR3 DNA follows: TGTGCCAGTAGTATAGGCCAGGGGAACACTGAAGCTTTCTTT. Translation gives CASSIGQGNTEAFF.

This clonotype turned up a few times. The rearrangement joins TRBV20-1 to TRBJ1-1; no clear D. Germline-derived CDR1 and CDR2 are DFQATT and SNEGSKA (reference sequence). Trimming shortened V by 2 bases and J by 0 bases, and 7 bases separated the two germline ends. The CDR3 consists of 13 residues. This CDR3 is CSARQDLNTEAFF. The CDR3 DNA follows: TGCAGTGCTAGACAGGACTTGAACACTGAAGCTTTCTTT.

This clonotype is a singleton in its sample. This rearrangement joins TRBV7-8 to TRBJ2-1, with D perhaps matching TRBD1 or TRBD2 (5 bases each). Trimming shortened V by 5 bases and J by 5 bases, and 13 bases separated the two germline ends. CDR3 size: 14 residues. The germline V gene encodes CDR1 SGHVS and CDR2 FQNEAQ. CDR3 nucleotides: TGTGCCAGCAGCGTGATGGGACGGAACAATGAGCAGTTCTTC. It is translated as CASSVMGRNNEQFF.